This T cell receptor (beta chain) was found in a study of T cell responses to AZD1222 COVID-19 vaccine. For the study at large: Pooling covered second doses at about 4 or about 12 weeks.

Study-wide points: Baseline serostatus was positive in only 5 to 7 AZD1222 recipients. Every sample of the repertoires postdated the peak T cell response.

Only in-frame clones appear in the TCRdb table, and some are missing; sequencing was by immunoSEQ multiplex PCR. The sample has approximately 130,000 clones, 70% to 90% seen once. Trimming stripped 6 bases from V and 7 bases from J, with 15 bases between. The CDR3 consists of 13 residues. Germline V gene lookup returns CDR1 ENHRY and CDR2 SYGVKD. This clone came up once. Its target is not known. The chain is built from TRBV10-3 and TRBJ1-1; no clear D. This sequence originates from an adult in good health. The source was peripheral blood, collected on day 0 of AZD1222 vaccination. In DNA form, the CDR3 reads TGTGCCATCAGAGACTCGGGGAAAAGTGAAGCTTTCTTT. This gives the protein CAIRDSGKSEAFF.